The sequence of this TCR beta chain was determined in a study of identical twins listed by TCRdb under 2016. With respect to the entire study: TCR alpha and beta repertoires from monozygotic twins, unrelated adults of various ages and cord blood were deep-sequenced to test whether fetal clonotypes persist. Replicate twin experiments were performed at different times using different library preparation protocols to rule out contamination. Results and caveats for the whole study, not just this receptor: A weaker excess of twin sharing was found in beta out-of-frame sequences because the signal-to-noise ratio was lowered by fewer shared sequences. Abundant cord blood beta clonotypes carried fewer insertions; young adult naive repertoires showed a weaker similar trend, while memory repertoires showed none. Out-of-frame TCR alpha sequences shared between twins showed an excess of low generation-probability sequences compared with coincidental sharing between unrelated individuals. Because the same donors could not be followed over many years, the conclusions depended on cross-sectional statistical analysis. Out-of-frame TCR alpha sharing in monozygotic twins was systematically underestimated by recombination models, whereas sharing between unrelated individuals was in agreement with the recombination models. Zero-insertion analyses could be partly confounded by invariant T cells such as MAIT and iNKT, though diverse VJ usage argued against such confounding for most clonotypes.

Every donor was a healthy Caucasian. The twin cohort comprised three pairs of female monozygotic twins, all aged roughly 18 to 30 years. Positive isolation kits from Invitrogen were used to isolate CD4+ and CD8+ T cell populations. CDR1 is given as DFQATT and CDR2 as SNEGSKA, both from the germline V gene (reference sequence). From the cysteine through the phenylalanine, the CDR3 covers 16 amino acids. The kept DNA is CDR3 alone, 48 bases in frame from the first base. After removal of 0 bases from V and 0 bases from J, the junction retains 5 bases not matched to a gene. The method was 5' RACE. This sample was sequenced with an Illumina HiSeq 2000. Template switching introduced a universal primer binding site; the final cDNA contained a unique molecular identifier, enabling accurate counting of TCR cDNA molecules. Specific primers in the conserved constant-segment region were used to synthesize first-strand cDNA for TCR alpha and beta chains. To control for contamination, every cDNA library carried two barcodes: a SMART-Mk sample barcode plus Illumina barcodes. TruSeq adapter sequences and Illumina sample barcodes were added in two successive PCR steps. The TCR alpha and beta cDNA libraries were sequenced on the Illumina HiSeq platform using custom primers. In the paper's pipeline: Raw reads were processed with MiGEC to extract unique molecular identifiers, and MiXCR was used to determine CDR3 positions. For each individual, recombination models were inferred using an EM algorithm with the repgenHMM and IGoR tools. Shared clonotypes were analyzed with the tcR package in R, and sharing was normalized by the product of cloneset sizes. To study raw recombination free of thymic and clonal selection effects, out-of-frame nonproductive sequences were analyzed. TCRdb cleaned the public reads at Q25 with fastp, built clones with MiXCR and kept in-frame beta chains. Entries are consolidated by CDR3 protein sequence, retaining the most common genes and DNA. The V and J calls and clone size come from TCRdb's table, not from the authors' own analysis. In this sample the table shows 350,000 or so distinct CDR3 sequences, 9% to 15% of which occur a single time. The ten largest clones take up approximately 7.5% of the sample.

This clonotype was observed at least ten times. Its antigen has not been determined. Base qualities were left out, and no much larger clone turns up one base away. This same sample was also part of a study on yellow fever vaccine responses in identical twins. In that second paper, the authors write: According to the authors, in identical twins the way T cells responded to vaccination appeared partly convergent and partly personalized. The study precisely tracked vaccine-responding T cell clones in identical twins.

Sequencing input: CD8+ T cells sorted from blood. This receptor was obtained from a young woman in good health. The chain is made from TRBV20-1 and TRBJ2-5; 9 of the junction bases match TRBD2. The CDR3 here reads CSARDIASGDQETQYF. Here is the DNA: TGCAGTGCTAGAGATATAGCTAGCGGGGACCAAGAGACCCAGTACTTC.